The sample holds many counts of the clone carrying this T cell receptor beta chain. What it recognizes is unknown. Molecular barcoded adaptors covering alpha/delta and beta/gamma chains were used on 400 ng RNA. In TCRdb, the reads were re-called with MiXCR into one record per CDR3 protein. This sample yields tens of thousands of distinct CDR3 sequences, of which roughly 19% are seen a single time; over 11% belongs to the top ten. The sample belongs to a study of read filtering for tumor transcriptome and immune sequencing. The V gene end was trimmed by 4 bases and the J gene end by 0 bases; junction bases not matched to a gene: 3. Germline V lookup: CDR1 SGHTA, CDR2 FQGTGA. There are 15 residues in the CDR3. Study conclusions and caveats: This fraction held mixed bone marrow immune cells after CD138-negative sorting. IR-seq and RNA-seq agreed better without single-read clonotypes.

The receptor comes from a donor aged 40 or over with multiple myeloma. The specimen was a population of CD138-negative cells sorted from bone marrow. The chain combines TRBV7-3 with TRBJ2-1, with 7 bases lining up with TRBD1. In DNA, the CDR3 is TGTGCCAGCAGCTGGACAGGTAGCTCCTACAATGAGCAGTTCTTC. Amino acids: CASSWTGSSYNEQFF.